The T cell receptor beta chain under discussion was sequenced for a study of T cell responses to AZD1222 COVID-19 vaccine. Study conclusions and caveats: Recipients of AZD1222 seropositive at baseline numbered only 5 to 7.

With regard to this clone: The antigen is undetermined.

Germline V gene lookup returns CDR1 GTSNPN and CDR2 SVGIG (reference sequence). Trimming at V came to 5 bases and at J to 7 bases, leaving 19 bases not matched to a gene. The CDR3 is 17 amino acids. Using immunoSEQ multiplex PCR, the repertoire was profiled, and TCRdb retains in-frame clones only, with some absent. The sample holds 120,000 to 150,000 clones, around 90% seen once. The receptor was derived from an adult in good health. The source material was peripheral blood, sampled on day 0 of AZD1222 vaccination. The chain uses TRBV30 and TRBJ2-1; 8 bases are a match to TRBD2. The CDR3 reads CAWSSARLAGWGNEQFF. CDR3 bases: TGTGCCTGGTCCTCTGCCAGGCTAGCGGGCTGGGGGAATGAGCAGTTCTTC.